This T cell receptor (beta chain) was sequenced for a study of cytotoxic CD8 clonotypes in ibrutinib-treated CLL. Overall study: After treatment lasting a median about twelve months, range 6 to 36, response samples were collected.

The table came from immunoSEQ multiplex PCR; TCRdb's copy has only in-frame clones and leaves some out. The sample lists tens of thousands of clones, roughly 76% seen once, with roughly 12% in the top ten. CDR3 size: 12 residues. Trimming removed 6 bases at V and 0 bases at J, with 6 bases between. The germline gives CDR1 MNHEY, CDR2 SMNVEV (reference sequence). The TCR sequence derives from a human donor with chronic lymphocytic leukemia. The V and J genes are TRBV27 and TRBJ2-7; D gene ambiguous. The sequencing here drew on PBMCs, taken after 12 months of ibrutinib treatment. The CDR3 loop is CASSSLSYEQYF. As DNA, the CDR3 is TGTGCCAGCAGCTCCCTCTCCTACGAGCAGTACTTC.